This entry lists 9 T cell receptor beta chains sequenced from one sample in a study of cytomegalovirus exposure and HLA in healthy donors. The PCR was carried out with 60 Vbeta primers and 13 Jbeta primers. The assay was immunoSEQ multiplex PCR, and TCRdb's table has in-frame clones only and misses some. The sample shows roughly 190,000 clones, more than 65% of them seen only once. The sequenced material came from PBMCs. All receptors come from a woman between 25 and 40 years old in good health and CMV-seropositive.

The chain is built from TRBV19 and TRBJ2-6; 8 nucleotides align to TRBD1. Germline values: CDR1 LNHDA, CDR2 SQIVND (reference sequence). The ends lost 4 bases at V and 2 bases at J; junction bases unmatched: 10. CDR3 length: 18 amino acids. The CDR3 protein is CASSTRTGISTGANVLTF. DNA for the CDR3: TGTGCCAGTAGTACCCGGACAGGGATCTCGACTGGGGCCAACGTCCTGACTTTC.

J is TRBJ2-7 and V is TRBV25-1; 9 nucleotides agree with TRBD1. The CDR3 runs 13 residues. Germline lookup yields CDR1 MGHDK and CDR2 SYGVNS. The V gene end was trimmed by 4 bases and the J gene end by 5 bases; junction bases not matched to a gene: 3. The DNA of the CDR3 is TGTGCCAGCAGTGTTGACAGGGGGGACGAGCAGTACTTC. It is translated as CASSVDRGDEQYF.

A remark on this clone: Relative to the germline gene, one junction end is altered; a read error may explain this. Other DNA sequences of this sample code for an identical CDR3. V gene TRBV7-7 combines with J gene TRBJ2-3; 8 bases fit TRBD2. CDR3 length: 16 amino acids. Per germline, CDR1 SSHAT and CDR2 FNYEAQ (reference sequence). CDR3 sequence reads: CASSPLIAGSTDTQYF. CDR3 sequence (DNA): TGTGCTAGCAGCCCTCTAATAGCGGGGAGCACAGATACGCAGTATTTT. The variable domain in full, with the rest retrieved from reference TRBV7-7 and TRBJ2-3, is GAGVSQSPRYKVTKRGQDVTLRCDPISSHATLYWYQQALGQGPEFLTYFNYEAQPDKSGLPSDRFSAERPEGSISTLTIQRTEQRDSAMYRCASSPLIAGSTDTQYFGPGTRLTVL.

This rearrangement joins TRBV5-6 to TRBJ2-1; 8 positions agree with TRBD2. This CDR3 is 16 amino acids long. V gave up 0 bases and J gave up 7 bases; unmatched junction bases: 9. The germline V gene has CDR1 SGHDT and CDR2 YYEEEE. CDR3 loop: CASSLAAGRAWNEQFF. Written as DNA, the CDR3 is TGTGCCAGCAGCTTGGCCGCCGGGAGGGCCTGGAATGAGCAGTTCTTC. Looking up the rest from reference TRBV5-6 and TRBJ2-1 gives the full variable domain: DAGVTQSPTHLIKTRGQQVTLRCSPKSGHDTVSWYQQALGQGPQFIFQYYEEEERQRGNFPDRFSGHQFPNYSSELNVNALLLGDSALYLCASSLAAGRAWNEQFFGPGTRLTVL.

DNA for the CDR3: TGTGCCACCAGCTCTTCAACGGGGAACACTGAAGCTTTCTTT. As protein: CATSSSTGNTEAFF. The chain links TRBV15 to TRBJ1-1, with D unresolved. Per germline, CDR1 LNHNV and CDR2 YYDKDF (reference sequence). This CDR3 has 14 amino acids. The V and J ends lost 5 bases and 1 base respectively, with 11 bases between them.

The CDR3 here is CASSIRGGSGANVLTF. The DNA of the CDR3 is TGTGCCAGTAGTATCCGGGGGGGGTCTGGGGCCAACGTCCTGACTTTC. The chain recombines TRBV19 with TRBJ2-6; 8 bases map to TRBD2. With 3 bases clipped from V and 1 base from J, the junction kept 2 bases outside the gene matches. Looked up from germline, CDR1 is LNHDA and CDR2 is SQIVND (reference sequence). This CDR3 region has 16 residues.

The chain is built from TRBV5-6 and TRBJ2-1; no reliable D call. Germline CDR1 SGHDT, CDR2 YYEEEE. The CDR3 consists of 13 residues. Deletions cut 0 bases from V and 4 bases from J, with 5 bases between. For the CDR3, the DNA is TGTGCCAGCAGCTTGGAACAGTACAATGAGCAGTTCTTC. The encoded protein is CASSLEQYNEQFF.

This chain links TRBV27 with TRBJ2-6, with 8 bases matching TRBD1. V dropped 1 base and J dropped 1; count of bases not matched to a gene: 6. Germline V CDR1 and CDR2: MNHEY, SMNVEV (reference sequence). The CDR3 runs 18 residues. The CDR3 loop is CASSLYGRGHSGANVLTF. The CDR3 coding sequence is TGTGCCAGCAGTTTATATGGCAGGGGGCATTCTGGGGCCAACGTCCTGACTTTC.

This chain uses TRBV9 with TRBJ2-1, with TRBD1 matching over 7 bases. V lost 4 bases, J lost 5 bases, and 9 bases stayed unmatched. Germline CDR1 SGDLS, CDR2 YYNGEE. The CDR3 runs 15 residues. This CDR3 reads CASSPRDSGNNEQFF. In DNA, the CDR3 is TGTGCCAGCAGCCCCCGGGACAGCGGAAACAATGAGCAGTTCTTC.